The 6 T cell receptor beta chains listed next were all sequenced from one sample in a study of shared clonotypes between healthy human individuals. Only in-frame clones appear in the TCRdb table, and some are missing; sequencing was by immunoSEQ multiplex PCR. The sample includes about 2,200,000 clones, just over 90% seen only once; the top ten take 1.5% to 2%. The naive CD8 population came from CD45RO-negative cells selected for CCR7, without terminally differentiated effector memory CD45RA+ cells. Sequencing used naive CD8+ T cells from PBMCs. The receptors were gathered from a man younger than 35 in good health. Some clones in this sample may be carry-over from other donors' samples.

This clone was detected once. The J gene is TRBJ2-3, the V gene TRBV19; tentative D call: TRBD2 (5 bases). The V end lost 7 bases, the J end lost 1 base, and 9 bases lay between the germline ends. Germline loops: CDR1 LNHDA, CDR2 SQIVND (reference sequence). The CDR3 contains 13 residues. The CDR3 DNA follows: TGTGCCAGTACGGTCGGGGGCACAGATACGCAGTATTTT. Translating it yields CASTVGGTDTQYF.

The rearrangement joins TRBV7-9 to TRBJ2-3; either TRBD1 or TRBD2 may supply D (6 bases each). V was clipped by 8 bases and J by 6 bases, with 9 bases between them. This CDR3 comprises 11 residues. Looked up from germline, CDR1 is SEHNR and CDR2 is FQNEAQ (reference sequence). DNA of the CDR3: TGTGCCAGCCCGGGGGCGGATACGCAGTATTTT. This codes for CASPGADTQYF.

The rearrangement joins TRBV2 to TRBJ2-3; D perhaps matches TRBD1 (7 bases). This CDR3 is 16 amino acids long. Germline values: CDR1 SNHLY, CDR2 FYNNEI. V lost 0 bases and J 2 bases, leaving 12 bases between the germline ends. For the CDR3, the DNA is TGTGCCAGCAGTGAAGCGGCAGGGGGGAACACAGATACGCAGTATTTT. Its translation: CASSEAAGGNTDTQYF.

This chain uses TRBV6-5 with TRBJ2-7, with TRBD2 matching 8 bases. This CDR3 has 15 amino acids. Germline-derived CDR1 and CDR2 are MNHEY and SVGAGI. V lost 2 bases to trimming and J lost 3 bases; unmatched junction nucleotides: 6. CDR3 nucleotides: TGTGCCAGCAGTTACGCGTTAGCGGGAATCTACGAGCAGTACTTC. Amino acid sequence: CASSYALAGIYEQYF.

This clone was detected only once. This CDR3 reads CASNLGTSGSETQYF. The DNA for the CDR3 is TGTGCCAGCAACCTTGGGACTAGCGGGAGCGAGACCCAGTACTTC. The chain uses TRBV9 and TRBJ2-5, with 14 bases identical to TRBD2. J gave up 5 bases and V 6 bases, and 6 bases lay outside the gene matches. From germline, CDR1 is SGDLS and CDR2 YYNGEE. This CDR3 comprises 15 residues.

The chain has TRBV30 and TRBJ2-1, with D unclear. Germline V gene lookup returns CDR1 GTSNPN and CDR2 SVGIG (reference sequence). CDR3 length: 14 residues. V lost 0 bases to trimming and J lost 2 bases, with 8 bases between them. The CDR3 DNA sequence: TGTGCCTGGAGTGTAGGAGTGGCCTACAATGAGCAGTTCTTC. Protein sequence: CAWSVGVAYNEQFF.